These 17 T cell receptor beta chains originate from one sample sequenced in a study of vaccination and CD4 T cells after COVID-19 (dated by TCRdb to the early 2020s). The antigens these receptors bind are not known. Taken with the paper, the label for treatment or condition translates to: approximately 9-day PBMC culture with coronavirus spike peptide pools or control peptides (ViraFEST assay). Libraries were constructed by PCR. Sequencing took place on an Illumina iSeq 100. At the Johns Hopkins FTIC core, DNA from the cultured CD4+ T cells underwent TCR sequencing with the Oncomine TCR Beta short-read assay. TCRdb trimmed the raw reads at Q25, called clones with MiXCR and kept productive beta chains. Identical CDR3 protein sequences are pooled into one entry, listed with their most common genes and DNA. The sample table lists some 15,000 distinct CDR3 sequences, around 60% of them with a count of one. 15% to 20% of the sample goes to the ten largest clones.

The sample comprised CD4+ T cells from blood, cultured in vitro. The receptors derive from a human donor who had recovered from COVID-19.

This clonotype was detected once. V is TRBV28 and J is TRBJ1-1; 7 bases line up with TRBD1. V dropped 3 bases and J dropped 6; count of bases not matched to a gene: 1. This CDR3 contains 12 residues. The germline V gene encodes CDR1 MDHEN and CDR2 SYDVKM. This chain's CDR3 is CASSLGQSEAFF. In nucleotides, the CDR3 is TGTGCCAGCAGTTTGGGACAGTCTGAAGCTTTCTTT.

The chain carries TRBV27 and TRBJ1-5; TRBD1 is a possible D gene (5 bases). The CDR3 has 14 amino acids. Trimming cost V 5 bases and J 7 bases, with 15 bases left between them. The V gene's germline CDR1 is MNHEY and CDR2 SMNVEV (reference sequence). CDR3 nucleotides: TGTGCCAGCAGTGCGGGCCCCAAGGGGCAGCCCCAGCATTTT. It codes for CASSAGPKGQPQHF.

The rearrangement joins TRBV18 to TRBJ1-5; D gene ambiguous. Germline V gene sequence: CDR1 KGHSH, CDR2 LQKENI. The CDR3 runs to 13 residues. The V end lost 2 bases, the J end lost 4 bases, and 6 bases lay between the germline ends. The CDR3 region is CASSPTENQPQHF. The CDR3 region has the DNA TGTGCCAGCTCACCAACAGAAAATCAGCCCCAGCATTTT. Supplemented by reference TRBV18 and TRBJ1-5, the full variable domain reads NAGVMQNPRHLVRRRGQEARLRCSPMKGHSHVYWYRQLPEEGLKFMVYLQKENIIDESGMPKERFSAEFPKEGPSILRIQQVVRGDSAAYFCASSPTENQPQHFGDGTRLSIL.

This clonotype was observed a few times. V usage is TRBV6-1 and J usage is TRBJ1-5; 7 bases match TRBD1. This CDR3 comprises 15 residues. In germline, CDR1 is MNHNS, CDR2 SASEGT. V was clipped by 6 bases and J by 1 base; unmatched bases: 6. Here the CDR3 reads CASRPQGPSNQPQHF. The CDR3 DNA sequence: TGTGCCAGCAGACCACAGGGGCCGAGCAATCAGCCCCAGCATTTT.

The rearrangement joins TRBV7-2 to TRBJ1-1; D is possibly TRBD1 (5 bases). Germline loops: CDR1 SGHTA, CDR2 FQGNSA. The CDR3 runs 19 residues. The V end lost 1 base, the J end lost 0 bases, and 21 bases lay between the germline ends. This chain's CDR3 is CASSLGSLGQWSMNTEAFF. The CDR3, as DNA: TGTGCCAGCAGCTTAGGAAGTTTGGGGCAGTGGTCCATGAACACTGAAGCTTTCTTT. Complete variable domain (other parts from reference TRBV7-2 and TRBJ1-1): GAGVSQSPSNKVTEKGKDVELRCDPISGHTALYWYRQSLGQGLEFLIYFQGNSAPDKSGLPSDRFSAERTGGSVSTLTIQRTQQEDSAVYLCASSLGSLGQWSMNTEAFFGQGTRLTVV.

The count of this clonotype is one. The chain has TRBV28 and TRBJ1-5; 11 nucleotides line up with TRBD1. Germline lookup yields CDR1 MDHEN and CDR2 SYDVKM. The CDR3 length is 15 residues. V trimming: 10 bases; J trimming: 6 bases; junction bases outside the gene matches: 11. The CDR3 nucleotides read TGTGCCACCTTCCGGGACAGGGGGAGGATTCAGCCCCAGCATTTT. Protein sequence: CATFRDRGRIQPQHF.

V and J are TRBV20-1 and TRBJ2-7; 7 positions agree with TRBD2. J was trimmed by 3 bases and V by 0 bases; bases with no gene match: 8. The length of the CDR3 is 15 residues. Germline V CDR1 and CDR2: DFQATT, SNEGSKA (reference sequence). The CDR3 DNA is TGCAGTGCTAGAGATCCGGGGGAGGGCCTCTACGAGCAGTACTTC. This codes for CSARDPGEGLYEQYF.

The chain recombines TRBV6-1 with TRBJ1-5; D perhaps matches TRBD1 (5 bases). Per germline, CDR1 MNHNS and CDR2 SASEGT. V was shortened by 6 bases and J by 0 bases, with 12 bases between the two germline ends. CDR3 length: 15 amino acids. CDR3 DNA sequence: TGTGCCAGCAGGGGGGTGGATAATAGCAATCAGCCCCAGCATTTT. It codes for CASRGVDNSNQPQHF.

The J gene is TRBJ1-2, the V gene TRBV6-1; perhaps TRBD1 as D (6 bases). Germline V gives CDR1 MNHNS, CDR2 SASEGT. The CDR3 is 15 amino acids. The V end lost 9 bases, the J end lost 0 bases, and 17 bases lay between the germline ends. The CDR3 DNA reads TGTGCCAGTCGACAGGCAACCCCCCCTAACTATGGCTACACCTTC. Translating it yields CASRQATPPNYGYTF.

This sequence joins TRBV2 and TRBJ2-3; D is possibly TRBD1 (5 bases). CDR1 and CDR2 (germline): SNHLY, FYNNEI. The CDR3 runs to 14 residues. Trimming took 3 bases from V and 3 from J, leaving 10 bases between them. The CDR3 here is CASSDRVGTDTQYF. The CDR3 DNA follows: TGTGCCAGCAGTGACAGGGTTGGAACAGATACGCAGTATTTT.

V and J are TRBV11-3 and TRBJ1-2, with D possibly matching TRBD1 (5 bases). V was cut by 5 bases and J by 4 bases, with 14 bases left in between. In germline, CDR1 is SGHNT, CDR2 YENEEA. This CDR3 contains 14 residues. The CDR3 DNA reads TGTGCCAGCAGCCAACCGGGACGGCCCTATGGCTACACCTTC. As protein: CASSQPGRPYGYTF.

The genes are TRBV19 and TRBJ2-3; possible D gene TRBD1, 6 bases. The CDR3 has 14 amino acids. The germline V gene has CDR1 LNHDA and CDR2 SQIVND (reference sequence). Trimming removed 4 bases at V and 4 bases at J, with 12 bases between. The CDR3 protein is CASSKQPGADTQYF. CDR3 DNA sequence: TGTGCCAGTAGTAAACAACCAGGGGCAGATACGCAGTATTTT.

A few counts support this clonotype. CDR3 in amino acids: CSAKGTATYEQYF. DNA for the CDR3: TGCAGTGCTAAGGGGACCGCTACCTACGAGCAGTACTTC. The chain employs TRBV20-1 and TRBJ2-7; D may match TRBD1 or TRBD2 (5 bases each). The V gene lost 4 bases and the J gene lost 2 bases, with 12 bases spanning the gap. From germline, CDR1 is DFQATT and CDR2 SNEGSKA (reference sequence). The CDR3 covers 13 residues.

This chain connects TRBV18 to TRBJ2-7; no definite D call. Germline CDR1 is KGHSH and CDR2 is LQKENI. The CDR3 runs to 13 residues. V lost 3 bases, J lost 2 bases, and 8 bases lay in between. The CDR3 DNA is TGTGCCAGCTCACCCTCAGCCACCTACGAGCAGTACTTC. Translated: CASSPSATYEQYF. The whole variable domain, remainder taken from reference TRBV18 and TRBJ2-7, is NAGVMQNPRHLVRRRGQEARLRCSPMKGHSHVYWYRQLPEEGLKFMVYLQKENIIDESGMPKERFSAEFPKEGPSILRIQQVVRGDSAAYFCASSPSATYEQYFGPGTRLTVT.

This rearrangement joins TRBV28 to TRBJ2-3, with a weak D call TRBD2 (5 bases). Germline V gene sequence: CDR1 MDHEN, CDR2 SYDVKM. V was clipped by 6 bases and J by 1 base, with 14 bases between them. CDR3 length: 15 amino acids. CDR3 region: CASSPGSARTDTQYF. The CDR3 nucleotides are TGTGCCAGCAGCCCGGGGAGCGCCCGCACAGATACGCAGTATTTT.

The CDR3 region has the DNA TGTGCCAGCAGCGACCGCCGGGACGGCTACAATGAGCAGTTCTTC. The encoded protein is CASSDRRDGYNEQFF. The chain has TRBV11-3 and TRBJ2-1; D possibly matches TRBD1 or TRBD2 (5 bases each). V lost 5 bases, J lost 3 bases, and 14 bases lay in between. Germline CDR1 SGHNT, CDR2 YENEEA. The CDR3 is 15 residues long.

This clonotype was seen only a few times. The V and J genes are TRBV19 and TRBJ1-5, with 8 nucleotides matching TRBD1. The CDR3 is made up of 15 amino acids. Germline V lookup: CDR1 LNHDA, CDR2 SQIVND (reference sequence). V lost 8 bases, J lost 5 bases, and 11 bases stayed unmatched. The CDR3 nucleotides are TGTGCCAGTCTCTTTTCGGGACAGGCTTATCAGCCCCAGCATTTT. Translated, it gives CASLFSGQAYQPQHF.